A single sample gave rise to the 15 T cell receptor beta chains below, sequenced in a study of shared clonotypes between healthy human individuals. Using immunoSEQ multiplex PCR, the repertoire was profiled, and TCRdb retains in-frame clones only, with some absent. The sample includes nearly 2 million clones, approximately 95% of them seen just once. The naive CD8 fraction comprised CD45RO-negative cells positively selected for CCR7 and excluded terminally differentiated effector memory CD45RA+ cells. What was sequenced was naive CD8+ T cells sorted from blood. The receptor set was obtained from a man younger than 35 in good health.

The CDR3 DNA sequence: TGCAGCGTTGTGACCCCGAGCTCCTACGAGCAGTACTTC. This sequence encodes CSVVTPSSYEQYF. The chain combines TRBV29-1 with TRBJ2-7; D is ambiguous. Germline loops: CDR1 SQVTM, CDR2 ANQGSEA. The V end was cut by 4 bases, the J end by 0 bases, with 10 bases between. The CDR3 loop spans 13 amino acids.

This chain connects TRBV7-9 to TRBJ2-1; 7 bases are shared with TRBD2. The CDR3 contains 14 residues. With 0 bases clipped from V and 5 bases from J, the junction kept 1 base outside the gene matches. Germline CDR1 is SEHNR and CDR2 is FQNEAQ (reference sequence). The CDR3 protein is CASSLAGGNNEQFF. The CDR3 DNA reads as TGTGCCAGCAGCTTAGCGGGGGGGAACAATGAGCAGTTCTTC.

This chain joins TRBV15 and TRBJ2-7; D is perhaps TRBD1 (5 bases). This CDR3 spans 15 amino acids. The V gene lost 5 bases and the J gene lost 6 bases, with 20 bases spanning the gap. Germline loops: CDR1 LNHNV, CDR2 YYDKDF (reference sequence). CDR3 nucleotide sequence: TGTGCCACCAGCGTCCTTGCGGCAGGGATGGGCGAGCAGTACTTC. Translating it yields CATSVLAAGMGEQYF.

The CDR3 nucleotides read TGTGCCAGCAGCTTTGAAGGAGCCCTTTACAATGAGCAGTTCTTC. Protein sequence: CASSFEGALYNEQFF. The chain recombines TRBV5-6 with TRBJ2-1; D is ambiguous. The germline gives CDR1 SGHDT, CDR2 YYEEEE. The CDR3 is 15 residues long. V was pared by 2 bases and J by 4 bases, with 13 bases between.

V is TRBV27 and J is TRBJ2-7; 10 nucleotides match TRBD2. J was trimmed by 3 bases and V by 4 bases; bases with no gene match: 24. Germline loops: CDR1 MNHEY, CDR2 SMNVEV (reference sequence). CDR3 length equals 21 residues. CDR3 sequence (DNA): TGTGCCAGCAGTTCTCGGACGATAGGACAGCAACTAGCGGGAAACCTCTACGAGCAGTACTTC. Translation: CASSSRTIGQQLAGNLYEQYF.

The gene calls are TRBV28 and TRBJ2-2; D possibly uses TRBD1 or TRBD2 (5 bases each). The length of the CDR3 is 17 residues. Trimming took off 1 base at V and 4 bases at J, with 16 bases between the two ends. The V gene's germline CDR1 is MDHEN and CDR2 SYDVKM. The DNA for the CDR3 is TGTGCCAGCAGTTTATTTAATCAGGGCGAGGGCACCGGGGAGCTGTTTTTT. It encodes CASSLFNQGEGTGELFF.

This clone is a singleton in its sample. The genes are TRBV18 and TRBJ1-5; D unclear. Deletions cut 4 bases from V and 6 bases from J, with 13 bases between. This CDR3 has 14 residues. Germline V gene sequence: CDR1 KGHSH, CDR2 LQKENI. The CDR3 coding sequence is TGTGCCAGCTCACTCCCAGGACCGGTTCAGCCCCAGCATTTT. Translating it yields CASSLPGPVQPQHF.

The V call is TRBV7-2, the J call TRBJ2-7, with TRBD1 matching over 8 bases. The trim removed 1 base at V and 4 bases at J, leaving 6 bases unmatched. This CDR3 comprises 15 residues. Germline-derived CDR1 and CDR2 are SGHTA and FQGNSA. The CDR3: CASSLGPGGTYEQYF. CDR3 sequence (DNA): TGTGCCAGCAGCTTAGGCCCAGGGGGCACGTACGAGCAGTACTTC.

As to this clone: Distinct nucleotide sequences in the sample also encode this CDR3. The chain has TRBV4-3 and TRBJ1-1; D gene ambiguous. V was clipped by 1 base and J by 8 bases, with 5 bases between them. The CDR3 contains 11 residues. CDR1 and CDR2 (germline): LGHNA, YSLEER. The CDR3 reads CASSQGSEAFF. CDR3 in DNA: TGCGCCAGCAGCCAAGGGTCCGAAGCTTTCTTT.

V and J are TRBV9 and TRBJ2-1; TRBD2 matches 12 bases. In germline, CDR1 is SGDLS, CDR2 YYNGEE. The CDR3 sequence is 15 residues long. Trimming cost V 3 bases and J 8 bases; bases outside gene matches: 6. The CDR3 spells CASSATSGGPYEQFF. The DNA for the CDR3 is TGTGCCAGCAGCGCAACTAGCGGGGGGCCCTATGAGCAGTTCTTC. Full variable domain (outside the CDR3, taken from reference TRBV9 and TRBJ2-1): DSGVTQTPKHLITATGQRVTLRCSPRSGDLSVYWYQQSLDQGLQFLIQYYNGEERAKGNILERFSAQQFPDLHSELNLSSLELGDSALYFCASSATSGGPYEQFFGPGTRLTVL.

This chain uses TRBV9 with TRBJ2-7; D might be TRBD2 (6 bases). The CDR3 totals 13 residues. Trimming took 10 bases from V and 3 from J, leaving 17 bases between them. Germline-derived CDR1 and CDR2 are SGDLS and YYNGEE. CDR3 in amino acids: CAVLGEAVYEQYF. The CDR3 region has the DNA TGTGCCGTCCTGGGGGAGGCTGTCTACGAGCAGTACTTC.

The chain has TRBV27 and TRBJ2-2; no reliable D call. The ends were cut back, 2 bases at V and 9 bases at J, with 13 bases in the middle. The CDR3 has 14 amino acids. Germline values: CDR1 MNHEY, CDR2 SMNVEV (reference sequence). The CDR3 sequence: CASSLLTPNRELFF. DNA of the CDR3: TGTGCCAGCAGTTTACTGACGCCGAACCGGGAGCTGTTTTTT.

The chain has TRBV9 and TRBJ1-5, with TRBD1 identical over 10 bases. J lost 3 bases, V lost 0 bases, and 3 bases had no gene match. The CDR3 is 16 amino acids. Germline loops: CDR1 SGDLS, CDR2 YYNGEE. The CDR3 loop reads CASSVGGTGDNQPQHF. In nucleotides, the CDR3 is TGTGCCAGCAGCGTAGGGGGGACAGGGGACAATCAGCCCCAGCATTTT.

The chain employs TRBV29-1 and TRBJ2-3, with a tentative D call TRBD1 (5 bases). This CDR3 is 16 amino acids long. Germline V gives CDR1 SQVTM, CDR2 ANQGSEA. Trimming removed 5 bases at V and 5 bases at J, with 23 bases between. Here the CDR3 reads CSVWVSGVKGEDTQYF. The CDR3 DNA sequence: TGCAGCGTTTGGGTCTCTGGTGTCAAAGGGGAAGATACGCAGTATTTT.

V is TRBV6-1 and J is TRBJ2-3; D not certain. Germline values: CDR1 MNHNS, CDR2 SASEGT. The CDR3 totals 13 residues. V lost 3 bases and J 2 bases, leaving 6 bases between the germline ends. The CDR3 bases are TGTGCCAGCAGTGACAGGAACACAGATACGCAGTATTTT. This translates into CASSDRNTDTQYF.